The source of this T cell receptor beta chain is a study of human T cells and chemical hapten exposure. The trim removed 3 bases at V and 1 base at J, leaving 9 bases unmatched. Germline CDR1 reads SGHNT; CDR2 reads YYREEE (reference sequence). The CDR3 sequence is 17 residues long. Time point described: pre-sensitization, week 0. This sample's treatment: therapeutic diphenylcyclopropenone sensitization with weekly scalp DPC. Alopecia patients, 18 to 70 years old and DPC-suitable, served as donors. TCRdb recomputed calls from the RACE reads with MiXCR, one row per CDR3 protein. This table has 350,000 to 400,000 distinct CDR3 sequences, 4.5% to 5.5% appearing once. This clonotype has only a few counts.

This clonotype was sampled from a woman aged 45 to 65 with alopecia areata. Some clones in this sample may be carry-over from other donors' samples. This rearrangement joins TRBV5-4 to TRBJ2-3, with 9 bases that match TRBD2. The specimen comprised whole blood, sampled in connection with sensitization to the hapten diphenylcyclopropenone (DPC). CDR3 loop: CASSSGSGRPGTDTQYF. The CDR3 nucleotides are TGTGCCAGCAGCTCCGGTAGCGGGAGACCGGGCACAGATACGCAGTATTTT.